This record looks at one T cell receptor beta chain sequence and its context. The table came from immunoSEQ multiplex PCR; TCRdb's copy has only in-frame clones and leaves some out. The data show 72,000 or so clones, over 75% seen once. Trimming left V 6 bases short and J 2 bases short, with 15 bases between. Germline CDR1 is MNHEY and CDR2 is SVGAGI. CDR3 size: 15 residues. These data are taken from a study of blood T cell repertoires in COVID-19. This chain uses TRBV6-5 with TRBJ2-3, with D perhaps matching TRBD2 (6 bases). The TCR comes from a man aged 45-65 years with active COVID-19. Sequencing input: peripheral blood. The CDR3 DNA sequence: TGTGCCAGCAGGCGGAGTCGCGGGGTCACAGATACGCAGTATTTT. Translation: CASRRSRGVTDTQYF.